Listed below are T cell receptor beta chains from one sample, sequenced in a study of cytomegalovirus exposure and HLA in healthy donors. The repertoire was sequenced with immunoSEQ multiplex PCR; TCRdb's copy has only in-frame clones and lacks some. The table lists around 140,000 clones, roughly 74% of them singletons. Sequencing was performed on PBMCs. Receptors were obtained from a woman in her late teens or twenties in good health and CMV-seropositive. The CDR3 runs from the conserved cysteine through the conserved F or W. A D gene is named only where the DNA matches it firmly. Clone sizes are given selectively: once, few, many, or a class where the clone is expanded.

clone size	J gene	D gene	V gene	CDR3 DNA	CDR3 protein
-	TRBJ2-1	TRBD1	TRBV5-4	TGTGCCAGCAGCTGGACAGGGGGCGAGCAGTTCTTC	CASSWTGGEQFF
-	TRBJ1-1	-	TRBV6-5	TGTGCCAGCAGGAACCTCCGGACAGAAGCTTTCTTT	CASRNLRTEAFF
-	TRBJ2-3	-	TRBV30	TGTGCCTGCCAGGGACTCAGCACAGATACGCAGTATTTT	CACQGLSTDTQYF
few	TRBJ2-5	-	TRBV7-2	TGTGCCAGCAGCTTATTGATCGGGGGAGAGACCCAGTACTTC	CASSLLIGGETQYF
-	TRBJ2-5	TRBD1	TRBV25-1	TGTGCCAGCAGTCTAAAGTTGGGACAGACAACAGGAGAGACCCAGTACTTC	CASSLKLGQTTGETQYF
-	TRBJ2-3	-	TRBV19	TGTGCCAGTAGTGTGGCAGAACGCCCTAGCACAGATACGCAGTATTTT	CASSVAERPSTDTQYF
-	TRBJ1-1	-	TRBV4-1	TGCGCCAGCAGCCAAGTTAGCCTTTCCACTGAAGCTTTCTTT	CASSQVSLSTEAFF
-	TRBJ1-6	TRBD1	TRBV9	TGTGCCAGCAGCACTACCCCCGGGACAGAGCTCCACTTT	CASSTTPGTELHF
-	TRBJ2-3	TRBD2	TRBV9	TGTGCCAGCAGCCTAGCGGGCACAGATACGCAGTATTTT	CASSLAGTDTQYF
-	TRBJ1-2	-	TRBV21-1	TGTGCCAGCAGCACAACCCCGGGACAGGGAGGCTATGGCTACACCTTC	CASSTTPGQGGYGYTF
-	TRBJ2-7	TRBD1	TRBV29-1	TGCAGCGCCGCGGTAAGAGTAGGGGACAGAACATTCTACGAGCAGTACTTC	CSAAVRVGDRTFYEQYF
-	TRBJ1-1	-	TRBV7-2	TGTGCCAGCAGCTTAGAGAGCGGGATGAACACTGAAGCTTTCTTT	CASSLESGMNTEAFF
-	TRBJ1-1	TRBD1	TRBV6-6	TGTGCCAGCAGGGGACAGGGAGTGATCACTGAAGCTTTCTTT	CASRGQGVITEAFF
once	TRBJ2-1	TRBD2	TRBV9	TGTGCCAGCACCTTAGCGGGGGTTAACAATGAGCAGTTCTTC	CASTLAGVNNEQFF
-	TRBJ1-2	TRBD1	TRBV19	TGTGCCAGTAAAATGACAGGGGAGTGGGGCTACACCTTC	CASKMTGEWGYTF
-	TRBJ2-7	TRBD1	TRBV27	TGTGCCAGCAGTTACAGGGGGAAGGGCGAGCAGTACTTC	CASSYRGKGEQYF
-	TRBJ1-4	TRBD1	TRBV19	TGTGCCAGTAATAACAGGGGGCGTCAGGCAACTAATGAAAAACTGTTTTTT	CASNNRGRQATNEKLFF
few	TRBJ2-1	TRBD1	TRBV5-1	TGCGCCAGCAGCTTAGGGACAGGGGGAGGTAATGAGCAGTTCTTC	CASSLGTGGGNEQFF
-	TRBJ2-1	TRBD1	TRBV7-9	TGTGCCAGCAGCTTAGCAGGGGGCGCGAACAATGAGCAGTTCTTC	CASSLAGGANNEQFF
-	TRBJ2-5	-	TRBV18	TGTGCCAGCTCACCTTTAGAGGAACAAGAGACCCAGTACTTC	CASSPLEEQETQYF
-	TRBJ2-7	TRBD2	TRBV19	TGTGCCAGTAGCTCGGGACTAGCGGGGGGCTCCAGCTCCTACGAGCAGTACTTC	CASSSGLAGGSSSYEQYF
-	TRBJ2-1	TRBD2	TRBV5-1	TGCGCCAGCAGCACTAGCGGGGGGGCCGGTGAGCAGTTCTTC	CASSTSGGAGEQFF
-	TRBJ2-5	-	TRBV12-5	TGTGCTAGCGCAAGGGGGGGGGCTTTTGGTGAGACCCAGTACTTC	CASARGGAFGETQYF
-	TRBJ1-2	TRBD1	TRBV5-1	TGCGCCAGCAGCCACCGCCCCGGGACAGGCCTAGGCGAGGGCTATGGCTACACCTTC	CASSHRPGTGLGEGYGYTF
once	TRBJ2-1	TRBD1	TRBV18	TGTGCCAGCTCACGCGCCGGGACAGAATACAATGAGCAGTTCTTC	CASSRAGTEYNEQFF
few	TRBJ2-2	-	TRBV11-3	TGTGCCAGCAGTTCGGGTAGGAACACCGGGGAGCTGTTTTTT	CASSSGRNTGELFF
-	TRBJ1-2	TRBD1	TRBV2	TGTGCCAGCAGGCGGGACAGGGCCGATGGCTACACCTTC	CASRRDRADGYTF
-	TRBJ1-2	TRBD1	TRBV9	TGTGCCAGCAGCGTAGTGAGGGGGCAGAGTTATGGCTACACCTTC	CASSVVRGQSYGYTF
once	TRBJ1-2	-	TRBV6-5	TGTGCCAGCAGCCTCGTCGGGGGGAACTATGGCTACACCTTC	CASSLVGGNYGYTF
-	TRBJ1-4	-	TRBV6-5	TGTGCCAGCAGTTACGGTTGGCAGGGGAATGAAAAACTGTTTTTT	CASSYGWQGNEKLFF
-	TRBJ1-5	-	TRBV19	TGTGCCAGTAGGCCAAGAGGTGGTGAAGGGGGCAATCAGCCCCAGCATTTT	CASRPRGGEGGNQPQHF
-	TRBJ2-5	-	TRBV7-9	TGTGCCAGCAGCTCGTCGGGGGATCAAGAGACCCAGTACTTC	CASSSSGDQETQYF
few	TRBJ2-6	TRBD1	TRBV19	TGTGCCAGTAGGACCGACAGGGCTGGGGCCAACGTCCTGACTTTC	CASRTDRAGANVLTF
-	TRBJ1-3	-	TRBV28	TGTGCCAGCAGTTCCAGGGGAAGGCTTGGAAACACCATATATTTT	CASSSRGRLGNTIYF
-	TRBJ1-2	-	TRBV5-1	TGCGCCAGCAGCTTGGAGGCCATCAGGCCGCTACATAACTATGGCTACACCTTC	CASSLEAIRPLHNYGYTF
-	TRBJ1-6	TRBD1	TRBV7-2	TGTGCCAGCAGCGTACTACCCACCGGGACAGGAAATTCACCCCTCCACTTT	CASSVLPTGTGNSPLHF
-	TRBJ2-2	-	TRBV30	TGTGCCTGGTTCCGCGGAGCATCCGGGGAGCTGTTTTTT	CAWFRGASGELFF
-	TRBJ2-5	-	TRBV29-1	TGCAGCGTTGAAGGCAGGGAGGAACCCCAAGAGACCCAGTACTTC	CSVEGREEPQETQYF
-	TRBJ2-7	TRBD1	TRBV11-2	TGTGCCAGCAGCTTAGTCGACAGGGTTGTGACGTACGAGCAGTACTTC	CASSLVDRVVTYEQYF
-	TRBJ2-7	-	TRBV25-1	TGTGCCAGCAGTGACAACGAGCAGTACTTC	CASSDNEQYF
-	TRBJ1-1	-	TRBV7-2	TGTGCCAGCAGCTTAGCAGGGAGGAACACTGAAGCTTTCTTT	CASSLAGRNTEAFF
once	TRBJ1-6	TRBD1	TRBV7-2	TGTGCCAGCAGCCGGACAGGGGGTAATTCACCCCTCCACTTT	CASSRTGGNSPLHF
-	TRBJ1-2	-	TRBV5-1	TGCGCCAGCAGCTTGATCAGGGGCCCAGGCTACACCTTC	CASSLIRGPGYTF
few	TRBJ1-4	-	TRBV4-1	TGCGCCAGCAGTTGGGGGGGGGCTACAACTAATGAAAAACTGTTTTTT	CASSWGGATTNEKLFF
-	TRBJ2-3	-	TRBV13	TGTGCCAGCAGCTATGCCCACGGCGGAGATACGCAGTATTTT	CASSYAHGGDTQYF
-	TRBJ2-7	-	TRBV5-1	TGCGCCAGCAGCTTGGCCTCGGGGGGCGGATACGAGCAGTACTTC	CASSLASGGGYEQYF